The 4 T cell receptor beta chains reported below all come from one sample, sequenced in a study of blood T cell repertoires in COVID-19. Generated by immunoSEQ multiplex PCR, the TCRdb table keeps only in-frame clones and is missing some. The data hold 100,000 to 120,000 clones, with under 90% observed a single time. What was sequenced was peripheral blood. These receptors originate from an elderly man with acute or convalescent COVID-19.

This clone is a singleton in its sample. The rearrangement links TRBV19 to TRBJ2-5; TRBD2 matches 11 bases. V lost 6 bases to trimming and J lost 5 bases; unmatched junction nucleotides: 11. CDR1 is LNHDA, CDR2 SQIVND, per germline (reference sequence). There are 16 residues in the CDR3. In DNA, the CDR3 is TGTGCCAGTAGACTAGGGACTAGCGGATGGGACGAGACCCAGTACTTC. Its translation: CASRLGTSGWDETQYF.

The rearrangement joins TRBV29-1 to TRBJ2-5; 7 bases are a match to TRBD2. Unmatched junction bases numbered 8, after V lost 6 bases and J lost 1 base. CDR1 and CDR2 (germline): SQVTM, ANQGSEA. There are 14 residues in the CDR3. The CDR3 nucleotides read TGCAGCGTGGGGAGGGCAGGACCCCAAGAGACCCAGTACTTC. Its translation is CSVGRAGPQETQYF.

Here the CDR3 reads CASKFTGGSGELFF. In nucleotides, the CDR3 is TGTGCCAGCAAGTTCACAGGGGGATCCGGGGAGCTGTTTTTT. This rearrangement joins TRBV2 to TRBJ2-2, with 8 nucleotides matching TRBD1. This CDR3 comprises 14 residues. The germline V gene encodes CDR1 SNHLY and CDR2 FYNNEI. V lost 7 bases and J lost 6; bases outside the gene matches: 7. The full variable domain, in which reference TRBV2 and TRBJ2-2 provide the parts outside the CDR3, is EPEVTQTPSHQVTQMGQEVILRCVPISNHLYFYWYRQILGQKVEFLVSFYNNEISEKSEIFDDQFSVERPDGSNFTLKIRSTKLEDSAMYFCASKFTGGSGELFFGEGSRLTVL.

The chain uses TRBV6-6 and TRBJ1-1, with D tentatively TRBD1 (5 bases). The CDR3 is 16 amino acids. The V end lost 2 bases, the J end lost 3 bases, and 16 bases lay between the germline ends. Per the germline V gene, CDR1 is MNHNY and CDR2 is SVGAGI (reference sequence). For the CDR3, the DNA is TGTGCCAGCAGTTACACCTCAGGGCTCCTGTACACTGAAGCTTTCTTT. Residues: CASSYTSGLLYTEAFF.